This paragraph reports one T cell receptor (beta chain). Mismatch with germline at one junction end may stem from a read error. The data are from a study of blood T cells in healthy people across ages. It was with a sample-barcoded 5' primer and a J-beta primer mix that a second PCR of about 6 to 11 cycles was run. TCRdb ran MiXCR on the 5' RACE reads and lists one entry per CDR3 protein. In the table there are approximately 670,000 distinct CDR3 sequences, around 38% of which are singletons. The length of the CDR3 is 15 residues. From germline, CDR1 is MNHEY and CDR2 SVGEGT. The chain joins TRBV6-2 or TRBV6-3 to TRBJ2-1; 9 nucleotides match TRBD2. The receptor's source is a man of 80 years or more in good health. Specimen: blood. The chain's CDR3 is CAGSYGAGGYNEQFF. The CDR3 DNA reads as TGTGCCGGCAGTTACGGCGCGGGAGGGTACAATGAGCAGTTCTTC.